This is a list of T cell receptor beta chains from one sample in a study of blood T cell repertoires in COVID-19. The data were produced by immunoSEQ multiplex PCR, yet TCRdb's version contains in-frame clones alone and is incomplete. The data contain about 130,000 clones, nearly 70% of them singletons. The specimen was peripheral blood. Every receptor here comes from a woman between 70 and 85 years old with acute or convalescent COVID-19. The CDR3 runs from the conserved cysteine through the conserved F or W. Fields, in order: V gene, D gene, J gene, CDR3 length, clone size, CDR3 DNA, CDR3 protein. The D gene is left open where the match is weak. Only some rows state a clone size, as once, few, many or a class for expanded clones.

v_gene: TRBV5-4
d_gene: TRBD2
j_gene: TRBJ2-1
len: 15
abundance: few
CDR3nt: TGTGCCAGCAGCCTTAGCGGGGGAATATACAATGAGCAGTTCTTC
CDR3aa: CASSLSGGIYNEQFF

v_gene: TRBV28
d_gene: TRBD1
j_gene: TRBJ2-3
len: 18
abundance: .
CDR3nt: TGTGCCAGCAGTTTTCCCGGGACAGGGTTTGGGACCCCAGATACGCAGTATTTT
CDR3aa: CASSFPGTGFGTPDTQYF

v_gene: TRBV19
d_gene: .
j_gene: TRBJ1-5
len: 15
abundance: .
CDR3nt: TGTGCCAGTAGCCCGATGGGCAGGAGCAATCAGCCCCAGCATTTT
CDR3aa: CASSPMGRSNQPQHF

v_gene: TRBV29-1
d_gene: .
j_gene: TRBJ1-5
len: 13
abundance: .
CDR3nt: TGCAGCGTTAGTCCTAGCGAAAATCAGCCCCAGCATTTT
CDR3aa: CSVSPSENQPQHF

v_gene: TRBV10-3
d_gene: .
j_gene: TRBJ2-1
len: 13
abundance: .
CDR3nt: TGTGCCATCACGCCGGGGACCTACAATGAGCAGTTCTTC
CDR3aa: CAITPGTYNEQFF

v_gene: TRBV27
d_gene: .
j_gene: TRBJ2-3
len: 14
abundance: .
CDR3nt: TGTGCCACTCGCTCAGGGTTCCGAACAGATACGCAGTATTTT
CDR3aa: CATRSGFRTDTQYF

v_gene: TRBV9
d_gene: .
j_gene: TRBJ1-6
len: 16
abundance: once
CDR3nt: TGTGCCAGCAGCGCCGTCGTAGCCTCCTATAATTCACCCCTCCACTTT
CDR3aa: CASSAVVASYNSPLHF

v_gene: TRBV5-6
d_gene: TRBD1
j_gene: TRBJ1-2
len: 15
abundance: .
CDR3nt: TGTGCCAGCAGCGGACAATCAGGGGGAGGATATGGCTACACCTTC
CDR3aa: CASSGQSGGGYGYTF

v_gene: TRBV6-5
d_gene: .
j_gene: TRBJ1-2
len: 13
abundance: .
CDR3nt: TGTGCCAGCAGTTACGGAGGGACCTATGGCTACACCTTC
CDR3aa: CASSYGGTYGYTF

v_gene: TRBV5-4
d_gene: .
j_gene: TRBJ2-3
len: 13
abundance: .
CDR3nt: TGTGCCAGCAGATCCAAGGGGGCAGATACGCAGTATTTT
CDR3aa: CASRSKGADTQYF

v_gene: TRBV2
d_gene: TRBD2
j_gene: TRBJ2-5
len: 15
abundance: .
CDR3nt: TGTGCCAGCAGTCCAAGGACTAGCGGGGCTGGCTCCCAGTACTTC
CDR3aa: CASSPRTSGAGSQYF

v_gene: TRBV9
d_gene: TRBD2
j_gene: TRBJ2-7
len: 17
abundance: .
CDR3nt: TGTGCCAGCAGCGCACAGATTGGCAGCGGGAGGCTGAATGAGCAGTACTTC
CDR3aa: CASSAQIGSGRLNEQYF

v_gene: TRBV5-8
d_gene: .
j_gene: TRBJ2-4
len: 14
abundance: few
CDR3nt: TGTGCCAGCAGCTTGTACCGGGGCAAAAACATTCAGTACTTC
CDR3aa: CASSLYRGKNIQYF

v_gene: TRBV6-5
d_gene: TRBD1
j_gene: TRBJ2-7
len: 12
abundance: .
CDR3nt: TGTGCCACCCTGTGGGACAGCTACGAGCAGTACTTC
CDR3aa: CATLWDSYEQYF

v_gene: TRBV29-1
d_gene: .
j_gene: TRBJ2-1
len: 14
abundance: few
CDR3nt: TGCAGCGTTTCTCAGGGGGCGGGGAGGGATGAGCAGTTCTTC
CDR3aa: CSVSQGAGRDEQFF

v_gene: TRBV27
d_gene: .
j_gene: TRBJ2-2
len: 13
abundance: once
CDR3nt: TGTGCCAGCAGTTTTATCCAGGGCGGGGAGCTGTTTTTT
CDR3aa: CASSFIQGGELFF

v_gene: TRBV6-5
d_gene: TRBD1
j_gene: TRBJ2-7
len: 14
abundance: few
CDR3nt: TGTGCCAGCAGTTACTCTCAGGGGGCGGGGGAGCAGTACTTC
CDR3aa: CASSYSQGAGEQYF

v_gene: TRBV25-1
d_gene: .
j_gene: TRBJ2-7
len: 14
abundance: .
CDR3nt: TGTGCCAGCAGTGGCGAGGGGAGGATCTACGAGCAGTACTTC
CDR3aa: CASSGEGRIYEQYF

v_gene: TRBV20-1
d_gene: .
j_gene: TRBJ2-7
len: 11
abundance: .
CDR3nt: TGCAGTGCTCCCTTCATGCGAGAGCAGTACTTC
CDR3aa: CSAPFMREQYF

v_gene: TRBV3-1/TRBV3-2
d_gene: .
j_gene: TRBJ1-5
len: 14
abundance: .
CDR3nt: TGTGCCAGCAGCCGGGACACCAACAATCAGCCCCAGCATTTT
CDR3aa: CASSRDTNNQPQHF

v_gene: TRBV28
d_gene: TRBD1
j_gene: TRBJ1-3
len: 14
abundance: .
CDR3nt: TGTGCCAGCAGGAATCCTAACAGGGGGGGCACCATATATTTT
CDR3aa: CASRNPNRGGTIYF

v_gene: TRBV5-1
d_gene: TRBD1
j_gene: TRBJ1-1
len: 14
abundance: .
CDR3nt: TGCGCCAGCAGCTACACAGGGGAGGACACTGAAGCTTTCTTT
CDR3aa: CASSYTGEDTEAFF

v_gene: TRBV19
d_gene: .
j_gene: TRBJ2-5
len: 13
abundance: .
CDR3nt: TGTGCCAGTAGCTCTCAGGGGGGCGAGACCCAGTACTTC
CDR3aa: CASSSQGGETQYF

v_gene: TRBV5-3
d_gene: .
j_gene: TRBJ2-5
len: 13
abundance: once
CDR3nt: TGTGCCAGAAGCCTACACCGGAGAGAGACCCAGTACTTC
CDR3aa: CARSLHRRETQYF

v_gene: TRBV6-5
d_gene: .
j_gene: TRBJ1-4
len: 15
abundance: once
CDR3nt: TGTGCCAGCAGTTACAAGCCTTCAACTAATGAAAAACTGTTTTTT
CDR3aa: CASSYKPSTNEKLFF

v_gene: TRBV5-6
d_gene: .
j_gene: TRBJ2-3
len: 13
abundance: .
CDR3nt: TGTGCCAGCAGCTCCATACAGGGTGATACGCAGTATTTT
CDR3aa: CASSSIQGDTQYF

v_gene: TRBV2
d_gene: TRBD2
j_gene: TRBJ2-1
len: 17
abundance: .
CDR3nt: TGTGCCAGCAGTGAAATGGCTAGCGGGGGGGCCTACAATGAGCAGTTCTTC
CDR3aa: CASSEMASGGAYNEQFF

v_gene: TRBV11-2
d_gene: TRBD1
j_gene: TRBJ1-4
len: 14
abundance: .
CDR3nt: TGTGCCAGCAGCCGCGGGGACAGGAATGAAAAACTGTTTTTT
CDR3aa: CASSRGDRNEKLFF

v_gene: TRBV20-1
d_gene: TRBD1
j_gene: TRBJ1-2
len: 11
abundance: .
CDR3nt: TGCAGTGCCCGACAGGGAGAAGGCTACACCTTC
CDR3aa: CSARQGEGYTF

v_gene: TRBV7-9
d_gene: TRBD2
j_gene: TRBJ2-5
len: 19
abundance: .
CDR3nt: TGTGCCAGCAGCTTAGTTCGGAGTTGGGGGAGGGCCGAATGGGAGACCCAGTACTTC
CDR3aa: CASSLVRSWGRAEWETQYF

v_gene: TRBV18
d_gene: TRBD1
j_gene: TRBJ1-5
len: 15
abundance: .
CDR3nt: TGTGCCAGCTCACCCTCCGAGGGGGCGAGTCAGCCCCAGCATTTT
CDR3aa: CASSPSEGASQPQHF

v_gene: TRBV19
d_gene: .
j_gene: TRBJ2-4
len: 17
abundance: few
CDR3nt: TGTGCCAGTAGTATCTCCGGGGGGCCTTTAGCCAAAAACATTCAGTACTTC
CDR3aa: CASSISGGPLAKNIQYF

v_gene: TRBV21-1
d_gene: .
j_gene: TRBJ1-2
len: 18
abundance: .
CDR3nt: TGTGCCAGCACCTACCTCGGGGTACCCGGTTTTCCTAACTATGGCTACACCTTC
CDR3aa: CASTYLGVPGFPNYGYTF

v_gene: TRBV7-2
d_gene: .
j_gene: TRBJ2-3
len: 15
abundance: .
CDR3nt: TGTGCCAGCAGTAAATGGGGCGGTAACACAGATACGCAGTATTTT
CDR3aa: CASSKWGGNTDTQYF

v_gene: TRBV5-1
d_gene: .
j_gene: TRBJ1-4
len: 14
abundance: .
CDR3nt: TGCGCCAGCAGCTTGCGGCAGGGAGGGGAAAAACTGTTTTTT
CDR3aa: CASSLRQGGEKLFF

v_gene: TRBV2
d_gene: .
j_gene: TRBJ1-5
len: 11
abundance: .
CDR3nt: TGTGCCAGCAGTGCTGACAGCCCTCAGCATTTT
CDR3aa: CASSADSPQHF

v_gene: TRBV7-2
d_gene: .
j_gene: TRBJ1-3
len: 15
abundance: .
CDR3nt: TGTGCCAGCAGCTTAACGGGGGGCCGGGGAAACACCATATATTTT
CDR3aa: CASSLTGGRGNTIYF

v_gene: TRBV28
d_gene: TRBD1
j_gene: TRBJ2-7
len: 14
abundance: few
CDR3nt: TGTGCCAGCAGTTTAAGGGGGCTTTTCTACGAGCAGTACTTC
CDR3aa: CASSLRGLFYEQYF

v_gene: TRBV6-2/TRBV6-3
d_gene: .
j_gene: TRBJ1-2
len: 14
abundance: .
CDR3nt: TGTGCCAGCAGTTACCGCAGGGAGGACTATGGCTACACCTTC
CDR3aa: CASSYRREDYGYTF

v_gene: TRBV18
d_gene: .
j_gene: TRBJ2-1
len: 13
abundance: .
CDR3nt: TGTGCCAGCTCACTCTGGCCTGCCAATGAGCAGTTCTTC
CDR3aa: CASSLWPANEQFF

v_gene: TRBV7-9
d_gene: .
j_gene: TRBJ1-3
len: 13
abundance: once
CDR3nt: TGTGCCAGCACGAAGCAAGAGGGAAACACCATATATTTT
CDR3aa: CASTKQEGNTIYF

v_gene: TRBV10-2
d_gene: .
j_gene: TRBJ2-2
len: 13
abundance: .
CDR3nt: TGCGCCAGCACCCCGACTACCGCCGGGGAGCTGTTTTTT
CDR3aa: CASTPTTAGELFF

v_gene: TRBV30
d_gene: .
j_gene: TRBJ1-2
len: 14
abundance: once
CDR3nt: TGTGCCTGGAGTCACCATACAGGCCCCAATGGCTACACCTTC
CDR3aa: CAWSHHTGPNGYTF